A single sample is the source of the 10 T cell receptor beta chains below, sequenced in a study of Ad26.COV2.S vaccination and SARS-CoV-2 variants. The treatment was: around 19 received Ad26.COV2.S at low or high dose, single or two shots; 5 received placebo; per-sample allocation not given. Each sample was drawn 63 days after the first injection (of vaccine or placebo). Generated by immunoSEQ multiplex PCR, the TCRdb table keeps only in-frame clones and is missing some. The table lists nearly 400,000 clones, approximately 90% of them singletons. The sample in question was peripheral blood, obtained in a trial of Ad26.COV2.S vaccine versus placebo. These receptors originate from a person aged 18-65 years who received the Ad26.COV2.S COVID-19 vaccine or a placebo.

This chain connects TRBV6-5 to TRBJ2-2; D unresolved. V was shortened by 4 bases and J by 0 bases, with 9 bases between the two germline ends. This CDR3 is 15 amino acids long. The germline CDR1 and CDR2 sequences are MNHEY and SVGAGI. CDR3 residues: CASSSRATNTGELFF. CDR3 nucleotide sequence: TGTGCCAGCAGTTCACGGGCTACGAACACCGGGGAGCTGTTTTTT.

The rearrangement joins TRBV7-3 to TRBJ2-1; D not resolved. This CDR3 region has 15 residues. Germline V CDR1 and CDR2: SGHTA, FQGTGA. Deletions cut 0 bases from V and 0 bases from J, with 6 bases between. CDR3 in amino acids: CASSLTRSSYNEQFF. DNA for the CDR3: TGTGCCAGCAGCTTAACGAGGAGCTCCTACAATGAGCAGTTCTTC.

This rearrangement joins TRBV5-4 to TRBJ2-7; 9 bases align to TRBD2. The CDR3 covers 14 residues. The V segment lost 4 bases and the J segment 6 bases; nucleotides outside the gene matches: 8. CDR1 is SGHNT and CDR2 is YYREEE in the germline V gene (reference sequence). The CDR3 DNA reads TGTGCCAGCAGCCGTAGCGGGAGCAGGGGCGAGCAGTACTTC. Its protein product is CASSRSGSRGEQYF.

The chain couples TRBV5-1 to TRBJ2-1; either TRBD1 or TRBD2 may fit D (5 bases each). The CDR3 length is 15 residues. In germline, CDR1 is SGHRS, CDR2 YFSETQ. Between the trimmed V and J ends, which lost 5 bases and 8 bases, there was a span of 20 bases. This chain's CDR3 is CASSFDGTSSYEQFF. The CDR3 region has the DNA TGCGCCAGCAGTTTTGACGGGACCTCGAGCTATGAGCAGTTCTTC.

This clone was recorded only once. The chain has TRBV10-3 and TRBJ1-6; TRBD1 matches 7 bases. Trimming cost V 7 bases and J 5 bases; bases outside gene matches: 8. Germline CDR1 reads ENHRY; CDR2 reads SYGVKD. This CDR3 is built from 15 residues. This CDR3 is CAITDSGGNNSPLHF. For the CDR3, the DNA is TGTGCCATCACCGATTCAGGGGGGAATAATTCACCCCTCCACTTT.

The chain employs TRBV9 and TRBJ1-1, with D perhaps TRBD1 (5 bases). V lost 0 bases, J lost 8 bases, and 14 bases lay in between. The CDR3 spans 14 residues. The germline gives CDR1 SGDLS, CDR2 YYNGEE. The DNA of the CDR3 is TGTGCCAGCAGCGTAGGGACAAGGATATCGGAAGCTTTCTTT. Translating gives CASSVGTRISEAFF.

The rearrangement joins TRBV4-2 to TRBJ2-7, with D maybe TRBD1 (5 bases). Per germline, CDR1 LGHNA and CDR2 YNFKEQ. V gave up 1 base and J gave up 1 base, with 11 bases separating them. The CDR3 sequence is 15 residues long. The chain's CDR3 is CASSQGQGASYEQYF. CDR3 sequence (DNA): TGTGCCAGCAGCCAAGGGCAGGGTGCTTCCTACGAGCAGTACTTC.

The chain combines TRBV14 with TRBJ2-1, with TRBD2 identical over 11 bases. This CDR3 comprises 16 residues. The V and J ends lost 4 bases and 2 bases, in that order; junction bases with no gene match: 4. Looked up from germline, CDR1 is SGHDN and CDR2 is FVKESK. Here the CDR3 reads CASSLGLAGPYNEQFF. The CDR3 bases are TGTGCCAGCAGCCTCGGACTAGCGGGCCCCTACAATGAGCAGTTCTTC.

The V gene is TRBV5-1, the J gene TRBJ2-5; D remains ambiguous. CDR1 is SGHRS and CDR2 is YFSETQ in the germline V gene. V lost 0 bases, J lost 10 bases, and 13 bases lay in between. The CDR3 runs to 13 residues. CDR3 sequence reads: CASSLGGMVSQYF. The CDR3 DNA follows: TGCGCCAGCAGCTTGGGTGGGATGGTGAGCCAGTACTTC.

The chain couples TRBV25-1 to TRBJ2-3, with TRBD1 identical over 11 bases. Germline loops: CDR1 MGHDK, CDR2 SYGVNS. CDR3 size: 15 residues. V shed 6 bases and J 4 bases; nucleotides not matched to a gene: 6. The CDR3 DNA is TGTGCCAGCAGGGGGGACAGGGGGAGTGCAGATACGCAGTATTTT. This translates into CASRGDRGSADTQYF.